This passage covers 18 T cell receptor beta chains from one sample sequenced in a study of early T cells in non-severe SARS-CoV-2 infection. TCRdb used MiXCR to reprocess the 5' RACE reads, holding one entry per CDR3 protein. The data show around 65,000 distinct CDR3 sequences, around 12% seen once. The material was whole blood, obtained at baseline. The origin of the receptors is an adult who was a healthcare worker with PCR-confirmed SARS-CoV-2 infection or an uninfected control (not recorded which).

The J gene is TRBJ1-2, the V gene TRBV6-5, with unresolved D. The CDR3 extends over 14 amino acids. Germline V CDR1 and CDR2: MNHEY, SVGAGI. Between the trimmed V and J ends, which lost 2 bases and 5 bases, there was a span of 12 bases. The CDR3 bases are TGTGCCAGCAGTTACGGGTTGGCAGCTTATGGCTACACCTTC. Its translation: CASSYGLAAYGYTF.

The chain links TRBV18 to TRBJ2-7; the D gene is possibly TRBD1 (6 bases). Germline V gives CDR1 KGHSH, CDR2 LQKENI. There are 12 residues in the CDR3. Trimming left V 3 bases short and J 5 bases short, with 8 bases between. The DNA of the CDR3 is TGTGCCAGCTCACCGGGGGCCGACGAGCAGTACTTC. This sequence encodes CASSPGADEQYF.

This clonotype was recorded many times. This chain uses TRBV19 with TRBJ2-1, with TRBD2 identical over 14 bases. The germline V gene has CDR1 LNHDA and CDR2 SQIVND (reference sequence). There are 18 residues in the CDR3. After removal of 5 bases from V and 7 bases from J, the junction contained 13 bases not matched to a gene. The CDR3: CASSPRGLAGVSGNEQFF. DNA for the CDR3: TGTGCCAGTAGTCCCCGGGGACTAGCGGGGGTGAGTGGGAATGAGCAGTTCTTC.

This clonotype was seen only a few times. This chain joins TRBV6-4 and TRBJ2-3, with 8 bases aligning to TRBD2. The ends lost 3 bases at V and 2 bases at J; junction bases unmatched: 1. The CDR3 extends over 14 amino acids. Germline loops: CDR1 MRHNA, CDR2 SNTAGT. The CDR3 DNA sequence: TGTGCCAGCAGTGAAGCGGGAGACACAGATACGCAGTATTTT. Protein: CASSEAGDTDTQYF.

For the CDR3, the DNA is TGTGCCATCAGTGACGGCGGAAATTCACCCCTCCACTTT. This gives the protein CAISDGGNSPLHF. This chain uses TRBV10-3 with TRBJ1-6; no clear D gene. The CDR3 is 13 residues long. The germline gives CDR1 ENHRY, CDR2 SYGVKD. Trimming shortened V by 3 bases and J by 7 bases, and 7 bases separated the two germline ends.

The gene calls are TRBV27 and TRBJ1-3; 8 positions match TRBD1. This CDR3 region has 14 residues. The germline gives CDR1 MNHEY, CDR2 SMNVEV (reference sequence). Trimming took 6 bases from V and 4 from J; bases not matched to a gene: 5. The CDR3 protein is CASRETGVGNTIYF. The CDR3 bases are TGTGCCAGCAGGGAGACAGGGGTAGGAAACACCATATATTTT.

This clonotype was counted between two and nine times. CDR3: CASSHGAGGNYEQYF. For the CDR3, the DNA is TGTGCCAGCAGCCACGGCGCGGGAGGAAACTACGAGCAGTACTTC. This chain uses TRBV3-1 with TRBJ2-7, with 8 positions matching TRBD2. Trimming at V came to 3 bases and at J to 3 bases, leaving 7 bases not matched to a gene. CDR3 length: 15 amino acids. Per germline, CDR1 LGHDT and CDR2 YNNKEL (reference sequence).

V gene TRBV10-3 combines with J gene TRBJ2-1; possibly TRBD1 or TRBD2 for D (6 bases each). CDR3 length: 13 residues. Looked up from germline, CDR1 is ENHRY and CDR2 is SYGVKD. Trimming took off 0 bases at V and 14 bases at J, with 14 bases between the two ends. CDR3 coding DNA: TGTGCCATCAGTGAGTCGATGGCCGGGGGCGAGTTCTTC. Translated, it gives CAISESMAGGEFF.

The gene calls are TRBV7-2 and TRBJ1-6, with D uncertain. V was trimmed by 1 base and J by 4 bases, leaving 8 bases between them. From germline, CDR1 is SGHTA and CDR2 FQGNSA. The CDR3 runs to 15 residues. The CDR3 region has the DNA TGTGCCAGCAGCTTAGATAGGGTTTATAATTCACCCCTCCACTTT. This codes for CASSLDRVYNSPLHF.

This clonotype has just a few counts. The rearrangement uses TRBV7-9 and TRBJ2-2; no firm D call. The V end was cut by 3 bases, the J end by 2 bases, with 10 bases between. The CDR3 has 15 amino acids. Germline CDR1 SEHNR, CDR2 FQNEAQ (reference sequence). CDR3 DNA: TGTGCCAGCAGCTTCAGACAATTCAACACCGGGGAGCTGTTTTTT. Protein sequence: CASSFRQFNTGELFF.

This rearrangement joins TRBV6-1 to TRBJ1-2; D is undetermined. CDR3 size: 13 residues. V was clipped by 3 bases and J by 3 bases, with 8 bases between them. Germline V gene lookup returns CDR1 MNHNS and CDR2 SASEGT. The DNA of the CDR3 is TGTGCCAGCAGTGAGCAAGACTACTATGGCTACACCTTC. As protein: CASSEQDYYGYTF.

This clonotype was counted between two and nine times. The chain is built from TRBV3-1 and TRBJ2-5, with TRBD2 identical over 11 bases. Germline CDR1 and CDR2: LGHDT and YNNKEL (reference sequence). The CDR3 sequence is 16 residues long. V shed 5 bases and J 3 bases; nucleotides not matched to a gene: 8. CDR3 DNA: TGTGCCAGCAGCTATTCTAGCGGGGGGCCAAAAGAGACCCAGTACTTC. This translates into CASSYSSGGPKETQYF.

V is TRBV6-6 and J is TRBJ2-3, with TRBD2 matching over 8 bases. The CDR3 totals 17 residues. Germline CDR1 and CDR2: MNHNY and SVGAGI (reference sequence). With V trimmed by 1 base and J by 2 bases, 8 bases remained unmatched. This CDR3 reads CASSYWPQRGNTDTQYF. CDR3 sequence (DNA): TGTGCCAGCAGTTACTGGCCCCAGCGGGGGAACACAGATACGCAGTATTTT.

CDR3 loop: CSSHATSATDTQYF. The CDR3 DNA sequence: TGCAGTAGCCATGCGACTAGCGCCACAGATACGCAGTATTTT. The rearrangement joins TRBV20-1 to TRBJ2-3, with 8 bases identical to TRBD2. The V gene's germline CDR1 is DFQATT and CDR2 SNEGSKA (reference sequence). V gave up 8 bases and J gave up 2 bases; unmatched junction bases: 9. CDR3 length equals 14 residues.

This clonotype occurred a few times. V is TRBV20-1 and J is TRBJ2-4, with TRBD1 identical over 8 bases. The CDR3 is 14 amino acids. The germline V gene has CDR1 DFQATT and CDR2 SNEGSKA (reference sequence). V trimming: 6 bases; J trimming: 5 bases; junction bases outside the gene matches: 9. DNA for the CDR3: TGCAGTGCAGGAGATCCAGGGGGCCAAAACATTCAGTACTTC. It translates to CSAGDPGGQNIQYF.

The chain's CDR3 is CASSERRLDTQYF. The CDR3 DNA reads as TGTGCCAGCAGTGAAAGACGTTTAGATACGCAGTATTTT. The chain carries TRBV6-1 and TRBJ2-3, with no clear D. Per germline, CDR1 MNHNS and CDR2 SASEGT. Trimming cost V 2 bases and J 5 bases, with 8 bases left between them. The CDR3 runs to 13 residues.

This clonotype was counted only a few times. The chain has TRBV3-1 and TRBJ2-7, with 14 nucleotides matching TRBD2. CDR1 and CDR2 (germline): LGHDT, YNNKEL (reference sequence). V dropped 3 bases and J dropped 5; count of bases not matched to a gene: 3. This CDR3 region has 15 residues. The CDR3: CASSQTSGGADEQYF. CDR3 nucleotides: TGTGCCAGCAGCCAGACTAGCGGGGGGGCCGACGAGCAGTACTTC.

This clonotype was counted only a few times. V gene TRBV19 combines with J gene TRBJ2-1; D is unresolved. The germline V gene has CDR1 LNHDA and CDR2 SQIVND (reference sequence). The CDR3 covers 14 residues. V was pared by 7 bases and J by 1 base, with 11 bases between. The CDR3 DNA sequence: TGTGCCAGTAAGGGTGAGGAGTCCTACAATGAGCAGTTCTTC. Its protein product is CASKGEESYNEQFF.